The 19 T cell receptor beta chains listed next were all sequenced from one sample in a study of CD8 T cells in ankylosing spondylitis. Using its own MiXCR run on the 5' RACE reads, TCRdb lists one record per CDR3 protein. The sample comprises about 160,000 distinct CDR3 sequences, around 16% of which are singletons, and about 8% rests with the top ten. The sequenced sample consisted of blood, either unsorted or a sorted T cell fraction (not recorded which). These receptors were taken from a male donor with ankylosing spondylitis or in good health (not recorded which).

In this sample, this clonotype turned up many times. J is TRBJ2-3 and V is TRBV29-1, with 8 bases that match TRBD1. The CDR3 has 11 amino acids. Germline assignment: CDR1 SQVTM and CDR2 ANQGSEA. CDR3 DNA sequence: TGCGCAGGGGGCGAGGCAGATACGCAGTATTTT. Its protein is CAGGEADTQYF.

The chain has TRBV29-1 and TRBJ2-7, with TRBD2 matching over 7 bases. The CDR3 sequence is 11 residues long. CDR1 and CDR2 from the germline V gene are SQVTM and ANQGSEA. Losses at the gene ends were 7 bases for V and 8 bases for J; bases not matched to a gene: 8. The CDR3 DNA reads TGCAGCGCCTCTGAGGGGACTAAGCAGTACTTC. The encoded protein is CSASEGTKQYF.

Comment on this clonotype: One base away lies a much larger clone, so this may be a sequencing read error. The J gene is TRBJ2-2, the V gene TRBV5-1; the match to TRBD2 covers 9 bases. The CDR3 is made up of 13 amino acids. Germline V CDR1 and CDR2: SGHRS, YFSETQ. This CDR3 reads CVSRSGRTGELFF. The CDR3, as DNA: TGCGTCAGCAGGAGCGGGAGGACCGGGGAGCTGTTTTTT.

The table lists this clonotype with many counts. The chain links TRBV20-1 to TRBJ2-5, with 8 nucleotides matching TRBD2. CDR1 DFQATT and CDR2 SNEGSKA come from the germline V gene (reference sequence). V lost 2 bases, J lost 5 bases, and 7 bases stayed unmatched. This CDR3 region has 14 residues. CDR3 sequence: CSARFPGGIETQYF. DNA for the CDR3: TGCAGTGCTAGATTCCCGGGAGGGATCGAGACCCAGTACTTC.

This clonotype appeared many times. The gene calls are TRBV20-1 and TRBJ2-1; TRBD1 might be the D (6 bases). The CDR3 runs to 16 residues. Per germline, CDR1 DFQATT and CDR2 SNEGSKA (reference sequence). The V end lost 6 bases, the J end lost 1 base, and 19 bases lay between the germline ends. The CDR3 is CSASGTRSTSYNEQFF. Here the CDR3 DNA reads TGCAGTGCGTCCGGGACACGGTCAACTTCCTACAATGAGCAGTTCTTC.

This clonotype was recorded at least ten times. The chain employs TRBV19 and TRBJ2-7; the match to TRBD1 covers 8 bases. CDR1 and CDR2 (germline): LNHDA, SQIVND (reference sequence). The CDR3 is 15 residues long. After removal of 4 bases from V and 0 bases from J, the junction contained 5 bases not matched to a gene. CDR3 region: CASSRVTGGSYEQYF. The CDR3, as DNA: TGTGCCAGTAGTAGAGTTACAGGGGGCTCCTACGAGCAGTACTTC.

The chain joins TRBV4-1 to TRBJ1-1; 7 bases match TRBD1. Germline V gene data show CDR1 as MGHRA and CDR2 as YSYEKL. There are 14 residues in the CDR3. Losses at the gene ends were 3 bases for V and 6 bases for J; bases not matched to a gene: 7. CDR3 coding DNA: TGCGCCAGCAGCCAGGCGACAGGGTGGTCTGAAGCTTTCTTT. Amino acid sequence: CASSQATGWSEAFF.

The V gene is TRBV7-2, the J gene TRBJ2-1; 10 nucleotides agree with TRBD2. This CDR3 region has 16 residues. Germline CDR1 SGHTA, CDR2 FQGNSA. Trimming at V came to 5 bases and at J to 4 bases, leaving 8 bases not matched to a gene. CDR3 DNA sequence: TGTGCCAGCAGCCCTATGCCGGGACTAGCGTACAATGAGCAGTTCTTC. Translating it yields CASSPMPGLAYNEQFF. Full variable domain (remainder filled in from reference TRBV7-2 and TRBJ2-1): GAGVSQSPSNKVTEKGKDVELRCDPISGHTALYWYRQSLGQGLEFLIYFQGNSAPDKSGLPSDRFSAERTGGSVSTLTIQRTQQEDSAVYLCASSPMPGLAYNEQFFGPGTRLTVL.

Comment on this clonotype: One junction end disagrees with the germline gene, perhaps due to a read error. The DNA for the CDR3 is TGTGCCAGCAACTTAACCCCTGTGGGGGGGGATCAGCCCCAGCATTTT. Amino acid sequence: CASNLTPVGGDQPQHF. V gene TRBV7-8 combines with J gene TRBJ1-5, with D possibly being TRBD1 (5 bases). CDR1 is SGHVS, CDR2 FQNEAQ, per germline. The CDR3 runs 16 residues.

The table lists this clonotype with a few counts. This chain uses TRBV18 with TRBJ2-3; D is ambiguous. CDR3 length equals 16 residues. V lost 4 bases and J 0 bases, leaving 14 bases between the germline ends. From germline, CDR1 is KGHSH and CDR2 LQKENI. In DNA, the CDR3 is TGTGCCAGCTCACTTAATGGGAAATCTAGCACAGATACGCAGTATTTT. Residues: CASSLNGKSSTDTQYF.

This clonotype was found many times. The rearrangement uses TRBV12-3 or TRBV12-4 and TRBJ1-1; D gene unclear. The V end was cut by 3 bases, the J end by 6 bases, with 14 bases between. CDR3 length equals 14 residues. CDR3 coding DNA: TGTGCCAGCAGTTTCATCGGAGGGTTCGCTGAAGCTTTCTTT. It encodes CASSFIGGFAEAFF.

The chain has TRBV10-3 and TRBJ2-1, with TRBD2 matching 10 bases. Germline CDR1 ENHRY, CDR2 SYGVKD. The V and J ends lost 10 bases and 7 bases, in that order; junction bases with no gene match: 4. This CDR3 region has 12 residues. The CDR3 region is CATSGRRNEQFF. The CDR3 nucleotides are TGTGCCACTAGCGGGAGACGTAATGAGCAGTTCTTC.

The chain employs TRBV7-8 and TRBJ2-1; 8 bases are a match to TRBD2. Germline lookup yields CDR1 SGHVS and CDR2 FQNEAQ. The J segment lost 6 bases and the V segment lost 3 bases, leaving 1 base of the junction unmatched. This CDR3 comprises 13 residues. The CDR3 DNA sequence: TGTGCCAGCAGCTTGAGCGGGAGCAATGAGCAGTTCTTC. Translated: CASSLSGSNEQFF.

V is TRBV28 and J is TRBJ1-5; D possibly corresponds to TRBD1 (5 bases). The CDR3 extends over 14 amino acids. With 4 bases removed from V and 7 bases from J, the gap between germline ends came to 14 bases. Germline V gives CDR1 MDHEN, CDR2 SYDVKM. CDR3 in DNA: TGTGCCAGCAGTTCGACGACAGCGAGGCAGCCCCAGCATTTT. It translates to CASSSTTARQPQHF.

In its sample, this clonotype was seen many times. The rearrangement uses TRBV5-1 and TRBJ1-1, with TRBD1 matching 7 bases. J lost 4 bases, V lost 7 bases, and 10 bases had no gene match. The CDR3 loop spans 14 amino acids. Germline V CDR1 and CDR2: SGHRS, YFSETQ. The chain's CDR3 is CASGGETGVTEAFF. In nucleotides, the CDR3 is TGCGCCAGCGGGGGGGAAACAGGGGTCACTGAAGCTTTCTTT. Looking up the rest from reference TRBV5-1 and TRBJ1-1 gives the full variable domain: KAGVTQTPRYLIKTRGQQVTLSCSPISGHRSVSWYQQTPGQGLQFLFEYFSETQRNKGNFPGRFSGRQFSNSRSEMNVSTLELGDSALYLCASGGETGVTEAFFGQGTRLTVV.

This clonotype was recorded at least ten times. This rearrangement joins TRBV20-1 to TRBJ1-1, with D possibly being TRBD1 (6 bases). Per the germline V gene, CDR1 is DFQATT and CDR2 is SNEGSKA (reference sequence). V gave up 4 bases and J gave up 4 bases, with 13 bases separating them. There are 13 residues in the CDR3. This chain's CDR3 is CSATHRASTEAFF. The CDR3 DNA reads TGCAGTGCTACACACAGGGCTAGCACTGAAGCTTTCTTT.

This clonotype came up many times. The DNA of the CDR3 is TGTGCCAGCAGTGACTCCATGGCCCTTAGCGGGAGTAACAATGAGCAGTTCTTC. Protein sequence: CASSDSMALSGSNNEQFF. This chain uses TRBV6-4 with TRBJ2-1; 9 bases agree with TRBD2. J was trimmed by 5 bases and V by 0 bases; bases with no gene match: 11. Germline V lookup: CDR1 MRHNA, CDR2 SNTAGT. The CDR3 has 18 amino acids.

This clonotype was picked up a small number of times. J is TRBJ2-7 and V is TRBV7-2; TRBD1 aligns across 7 bases. J gave up 6 bases and V 3 bases, and 5 bases lay outside the gene matches. Per germline, CDR1 SGHTA and CDR2 FQGNSA. This CDR3 spans 13 amino acids. This CDR3 reads CASSLETGREQYF. CDR3 bases: TGTGCCAGCAGCTTGGAGACAGGGCGCGAGCAGTACTTC.

The chain is built from TRBV6-1 and TRBJ2-1; a possible D gene is TRBD2 (6 bases). CDR1 MNHNS and CDR2 SASEGT come from the germline V gene. CDR3 length: 15 residues. Between the trimmed V and J ends, which lost 5 bases and 12 bases, there was a span of 23 bases. The CDR3 loop is CASSKGLLGEGWQFF. In DNA, the CDR3 is TGTGCCAGCAGTAAGGGACTGCTTGGAGAGGGGTGGCAGTTCTTC.